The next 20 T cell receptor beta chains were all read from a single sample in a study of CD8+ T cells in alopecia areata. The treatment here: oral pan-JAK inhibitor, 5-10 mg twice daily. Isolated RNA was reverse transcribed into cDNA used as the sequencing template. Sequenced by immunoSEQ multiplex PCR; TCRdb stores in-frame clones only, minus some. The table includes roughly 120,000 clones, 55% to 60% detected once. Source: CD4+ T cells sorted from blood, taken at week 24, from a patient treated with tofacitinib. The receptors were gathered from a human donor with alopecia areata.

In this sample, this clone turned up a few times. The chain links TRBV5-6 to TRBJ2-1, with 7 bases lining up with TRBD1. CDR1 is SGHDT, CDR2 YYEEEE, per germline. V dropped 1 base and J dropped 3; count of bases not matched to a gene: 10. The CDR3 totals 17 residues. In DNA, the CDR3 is TGTGCCAGCAGCTTGATGTGGCAGGGGGAGATCTACAATGAGCAGTTCTTC. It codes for CASSLMWQGEIYNEQFF.

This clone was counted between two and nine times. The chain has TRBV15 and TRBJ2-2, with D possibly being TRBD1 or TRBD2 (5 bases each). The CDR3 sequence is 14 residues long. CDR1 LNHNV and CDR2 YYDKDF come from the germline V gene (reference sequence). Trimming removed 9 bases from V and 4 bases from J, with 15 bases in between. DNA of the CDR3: TGTGCCACTCGACCGGGACGGCCCACCGGGGAGCTGTTTTTT. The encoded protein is CATRPGRPTGELFF.

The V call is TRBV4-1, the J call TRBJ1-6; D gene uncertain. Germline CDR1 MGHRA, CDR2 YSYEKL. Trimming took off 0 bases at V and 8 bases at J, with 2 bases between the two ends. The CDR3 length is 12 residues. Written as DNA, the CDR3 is TGCGCCAGCAGCCAAGACGATTCACCCCTCCACTTT. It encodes CASSQDDSPLHF.

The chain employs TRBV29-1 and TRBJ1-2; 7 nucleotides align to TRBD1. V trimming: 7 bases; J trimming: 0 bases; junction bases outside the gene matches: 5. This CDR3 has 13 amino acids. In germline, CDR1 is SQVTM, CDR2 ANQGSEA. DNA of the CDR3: TGCAGCGACTACAGGGGCCCTAACTATGGCTACACCTTC. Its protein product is CSDYRGPNYGYTF.

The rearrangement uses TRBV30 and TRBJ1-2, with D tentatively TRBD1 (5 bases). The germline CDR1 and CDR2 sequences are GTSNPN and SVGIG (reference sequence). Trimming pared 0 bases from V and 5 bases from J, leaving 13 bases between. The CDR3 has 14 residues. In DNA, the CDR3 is TGTGCCTGGAGTGTACGGGGCTCGATTTATGGCTACACCTTC. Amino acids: CAWSVRGSIYGYTF. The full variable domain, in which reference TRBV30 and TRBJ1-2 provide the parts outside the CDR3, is SQTIHQWPATLVQPVGSPLSLECTVEGTSNPNLYWYRQAAGRGLQLLFYSVGIGQISSEVPQNLSASRPQDRQFILSSKKLLLSDSGFYLCAWSVRGSIYGYTFGSGTRLTVV.

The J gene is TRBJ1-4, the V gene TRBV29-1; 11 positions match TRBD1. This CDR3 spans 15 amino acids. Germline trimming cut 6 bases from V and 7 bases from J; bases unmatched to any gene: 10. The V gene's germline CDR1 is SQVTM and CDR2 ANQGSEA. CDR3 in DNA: TGCAGCGTGGAGGACAGGGGGCAACATGGTGAAAAACTGTTTTTT. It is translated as CSVEDRGQHGEKLFF.

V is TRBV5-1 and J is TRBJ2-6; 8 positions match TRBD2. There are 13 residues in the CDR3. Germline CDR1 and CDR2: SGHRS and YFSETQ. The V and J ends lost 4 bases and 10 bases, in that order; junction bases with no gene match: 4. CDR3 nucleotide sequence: TGCGCCAGCAGCCAACGGGAGGGGAACGTCCTGACTTTC. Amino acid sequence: CASSQREGNVLTF. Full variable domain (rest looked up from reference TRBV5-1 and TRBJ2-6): KAGVTQTPRYLIKTRGQQVTLSCSPISGHRSVSWYQQTPGQGLQFLFEYFSETQRNKGNFPGRFSGRQFSNSRSEMNVSTLELGDSALYLCASSQREGNVLTFGAGSRLTVL.

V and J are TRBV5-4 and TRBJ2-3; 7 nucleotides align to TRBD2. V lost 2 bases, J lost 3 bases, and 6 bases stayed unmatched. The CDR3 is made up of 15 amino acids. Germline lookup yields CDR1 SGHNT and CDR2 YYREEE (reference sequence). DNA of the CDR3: TGTGCCAGCAGCTTCGGGGGGATGCGAACAGATACGCAGTATTTT. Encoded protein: CASSFGGMRTDTQYF.

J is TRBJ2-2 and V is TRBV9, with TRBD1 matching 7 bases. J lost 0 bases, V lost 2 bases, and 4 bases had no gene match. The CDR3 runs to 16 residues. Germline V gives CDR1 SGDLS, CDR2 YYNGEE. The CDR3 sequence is CASSVSGTANTGELFF. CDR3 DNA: TGTGCCAGCAGCGTCTCGGGGACAGCGAACACCGGGGAGCTGTTTTTT. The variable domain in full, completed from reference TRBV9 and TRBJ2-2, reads DSGVTQTPKHLITATGQRVTLRCSPRSGDLSVYWYQQSLDQGLQFLIQYYNGEERAKGNILERFSAQQFPDLHSELNLSSLELGDSALYFCASSVSGTANTGELFFGEGSRLTVL.

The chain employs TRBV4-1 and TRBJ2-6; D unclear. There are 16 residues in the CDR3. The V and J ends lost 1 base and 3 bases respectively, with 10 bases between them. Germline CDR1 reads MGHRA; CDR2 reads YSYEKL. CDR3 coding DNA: TGCGCCAGCAGCCAAGCAGGCGCCGGTGGGGCCAACGTCCTGACTTTC. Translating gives CASSQAGAGGANVLTF.

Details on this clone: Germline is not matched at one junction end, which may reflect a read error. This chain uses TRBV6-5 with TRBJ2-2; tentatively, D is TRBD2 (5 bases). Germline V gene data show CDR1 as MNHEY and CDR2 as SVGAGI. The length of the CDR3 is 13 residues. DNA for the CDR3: TGTGCCAGCAGTTACAAAGTCACCGGGGAGCTGCTTTTT. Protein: CASSYKVTGELLF.

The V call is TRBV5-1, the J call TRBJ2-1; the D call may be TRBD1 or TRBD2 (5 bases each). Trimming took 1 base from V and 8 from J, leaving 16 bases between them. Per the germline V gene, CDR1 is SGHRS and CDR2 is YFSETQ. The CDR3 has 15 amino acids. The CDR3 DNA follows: TGCGCCAGCAGCTTGTGGGGGTTGTCGGGCGATGAGCAGTTCTTC. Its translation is CASSLWGLSGDEQFF.

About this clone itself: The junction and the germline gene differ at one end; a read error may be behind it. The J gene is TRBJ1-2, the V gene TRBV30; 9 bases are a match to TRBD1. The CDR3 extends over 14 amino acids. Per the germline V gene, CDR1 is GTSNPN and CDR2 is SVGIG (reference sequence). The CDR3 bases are TGTGCCTGGAGGGCCCCCGGGACAGGGATGGAGACGGACTTC. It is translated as CAWRAPGTGMETDF.

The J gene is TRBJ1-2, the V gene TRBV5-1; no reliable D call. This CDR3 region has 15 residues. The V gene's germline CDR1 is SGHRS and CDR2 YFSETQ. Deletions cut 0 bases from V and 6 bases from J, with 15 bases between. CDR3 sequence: CASSLDKGSSDGYTF. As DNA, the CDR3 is TGCGCCAGCAGCTTGGATAAAGGTTCTTCAGATGGCTACACCTTC.

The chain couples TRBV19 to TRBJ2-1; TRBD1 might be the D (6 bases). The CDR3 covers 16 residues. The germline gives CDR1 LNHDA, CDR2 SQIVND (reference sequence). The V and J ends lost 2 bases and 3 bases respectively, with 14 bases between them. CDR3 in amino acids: CASSITQGTLYNEQFF. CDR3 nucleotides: TGTGCCAGTAGTATAACACAGGGTACCCTCTACAATGAGCAGTTCTTC.

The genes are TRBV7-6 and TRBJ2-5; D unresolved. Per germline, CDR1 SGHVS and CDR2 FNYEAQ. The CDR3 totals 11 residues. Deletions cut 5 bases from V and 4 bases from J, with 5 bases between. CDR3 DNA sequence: TGTGCCAGCAGCCATTCAGAGACCCAGTACTTC. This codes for CASSHSETQYF. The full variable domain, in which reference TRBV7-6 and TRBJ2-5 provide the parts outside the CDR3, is GAGVSQSPRYKVTKRGQDVALRCDPISGHVSLYWYRQALGQGPEFLTYFNYEAQQDKSGLPNDRFSAERPEGSISTLTIQRTEQRDSAMYRCASSHSETQYFGPGTRLLVL.

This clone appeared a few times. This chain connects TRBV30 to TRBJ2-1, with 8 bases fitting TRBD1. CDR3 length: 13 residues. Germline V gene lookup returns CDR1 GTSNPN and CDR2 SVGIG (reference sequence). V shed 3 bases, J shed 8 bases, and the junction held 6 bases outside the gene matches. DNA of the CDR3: TGTGCCTGGAGGCGGCAGGGGGCTTATGAGCAGTTCTTC. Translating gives CAWRRQGAYEQFF.

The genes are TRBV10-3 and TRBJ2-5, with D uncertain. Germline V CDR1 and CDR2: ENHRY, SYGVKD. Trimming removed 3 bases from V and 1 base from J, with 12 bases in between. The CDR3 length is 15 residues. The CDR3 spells CAISDPYKSQETQYF. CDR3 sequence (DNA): TGTGCCATCAGTGACCCTTACAAGTCCCAAGAGACCCAGTACTTC.

CDR3 sequence: CASSLRDRTYTF. The CDR3 DNA follows: TGTGCCAGCAGCCTCCGGGACAGGACCTACACCTTC. The chain couples TRBV5-6 to TRBJ1-2, with 8 bases aligning to TRBD1. With V trimmed by 4 bases and J by 10 bases, 6 bases remained unmatched. Germline loops: CDR1 SGHDT, CDR2 YYEEEE. The CDR3 length is 12 residues.

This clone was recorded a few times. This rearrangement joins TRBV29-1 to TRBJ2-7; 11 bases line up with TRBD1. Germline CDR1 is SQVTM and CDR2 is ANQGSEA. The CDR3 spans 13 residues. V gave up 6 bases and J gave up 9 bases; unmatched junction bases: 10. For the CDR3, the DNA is TGCAGCGTGGTCCGGGACAGGGGGTCCGTGCAGTACTTC. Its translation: CSVVRDRGSVQYF.